This passage covers 27 T cell receptor beta chains from one sample sequenced in a study of blood T cell repertoires in COVID-19. Produced via immunoSEQ multiplex PCR; TCRdb's table is partial and in-frame only. The sample carries hundreds of thousands of clones, 87% recorded once. Sequencing was done on a sample of peripheral blood. Every receptor here comes from a woman aged 50 to 60 who had recovered from COVID-19.

The genes are TRBV18 and TRBJ1-2; 7 positions agree with TRBD1. The CDR3 is 16 residues long. J lost 7 bases, V lost 1 base, and 12 bases had no gene match. The V gene's germline CDR1 is KGHSH and CDR2 LQKENI. CDR3 sequence (DNA): TGTGCCAGCTCACCACGAGAAACAGGGGACGCTCTTGGCTACACCTTC. Translation gives CASSPRETGDALGYTF.

The chain recombines TRBV9 with TRBJ2-3, with a possible D match to TRBD2 (6 bases). Germline lookup yields CDR1 SGDLS and CDR2 YYNGEE. The germline V and J ends were trimmed by 3 bases and 2 bases, with 16 bases remaining between them. The CDR3 totals 16 residues. CDR3 amino acids: CASSGRGGIYTDTQYF. CDR3 nucleotide sequence: TGTGCCAGCAGCGGTCGGGGCGGGATATACACAGATACGCAGTATTTT.

To note about this clone: Distinct nucleotide sequences in the sample also encode this CDR3. In DNA, the CDR3 is TGTGCCAGCAGGACAGGGAACACTGAAGCTTTCTTT. Encoded protein: CASRTGNTEAFF. The chain is built from TRBV6-5 and TRBJ1-1; tentative D call: TRBD1 (6 bases). Germline loops: CDR1 MNHEY, CDR2 SVGAGI. Trimming cost V 6 bases and J 1 base, with 6 bases left between them. The CDR3 has 12 residues.

The V and J genes are TRBV6-5 and TRBJ1-2, with 7 bases matching TRBD1. V trimming: 8 bases; J trimming: 1 base; junction bases outside the gene matches: 4. Germline lookup yields CDR1 MNHEY and CDR2 SVGAGI. This CDR3 is built from 13 residues. CDR3 coding DNA: TGTGCCAGCGACAGGGAGAATAACTATGGCTACACCTTC. Its translation is CASDRENNYGYTF.

The chain carries TRBV6-6 and TRBJ2-5; D not certain. Germline CDR1 is MNHNY and CDR2 is SVGAGI (reference sequence). Trimming pared 5 bases from V and 14 bases from J, leaving 15 bases between. This CDR3 has 11 residues. The CDR3 DNA follows: TGTGCCAGCAGTCGCCGCGACTTTCAATACTTC. The encoded protein is CASSRRDFQYF.

The chain uses TRBV6-2 or TRBV6-3 and TRBJ2-2; a weak D match, TRBD2 (6 bases). V lost 2 bases and J 6 bases, leaving 7 bases between the germline ends. The CDR3 covers 13 residues. CDR1 is MNHEY, CDR2 SVGEGT, per germline. The CDR3 DNA sequence: TGTGCCAGCAGTTACGGGGGGTCCGGGGAGCTGTTTTTT. Translating it yields CASSYGGSGELFF.

The rearrangement uses TRBV7-2 and TRBJ1-6; no clear D gene. This CDR3 spans 15 amino acids. The V end was cut by 2 bases, the J end by 1 base, with 6 bases between. Germline CDR1 and CDR2: SGHTA and FQGNSA. CDR3 protein: CASSLQRSYNSPLHF. Here the CDR3 DNA reads TGTGCCAGCAGCTTACAACGGTCCTATAATTCACCCCTCCACTTT.

The chain has TRBV6-5 and TRBJ2-1; TRBD2 matches at 8 bases. CDR1 MNHEY and CDR2 SVGAGI come from the germline V gene. V was clipped by 7 bases and J by 0 bases; unmatched bases: 5. This CDR3 spans 15 amino acids. This CDR3 is CASKLAVSSYNEQFF. The CDR3 DNA reads as TGTGCCAGCAAACTAGCGGTAAGCTCCTACAATGAGCAGTTCTTC.

The chain recombines TRBV5-1 with TRBJ2-3; 9 bases fit TRBD2. The V gene end was trimmed by 0 bases and the J gene end by 7 bases; junction bases not matched to a gene: 18. The CDR3 is 19 residues long. Germline V gene sequence: CDR1 SGHRS, CDR2 YFSETQ. This chain's CDR3 is CASSLGAGRNSGSSHTQYF. The CDR3 DNA reads TGCGCCAGCAGCTTGGGCGCGGGACGGAATAGCGGGAGTTCACATACGCAGTATTTT.

CDR3 bases: TGTGCCAGCAGTTTCTCACTATCCGGGACACACACAGATACGCAGTATTTT. Translated, it gives CASSFSLSGTHTDTQYF. This chain connects TRBV27 to TRBJ2-3; perhaps TRBD1 as D (6 bases). The CDR3 has 17 amino acids. The V end lost 3 bases, the J end lost 2 bases, and 18 bases lay between the germline ends. Germline assignment: CDR1 MNHEY and CDR2 SMNVEV (reference sequence).

This chain links TRBV6-5 with TRBJ2-3, with D possibly matching TRBD2 (5 bases). The length of the CDR3 is 14 residues. Germline loops: CDR1 MNHEY, CDR2 SVGAGI. V was clipped by 5 bases and J by 1 base, with 10 bases between them. Here the CDR3 reads CASSRESGTDTQYF. The CDR3 nucleotides read TGTGCCAGCAGTCGGGAATCCGGCACAGATACGCAGTATTTT.

The chain employs TRBV28 and TRBJ2-7; TRBD2 aligns across 7 bases. The CDR3 runs 12 residues. With 2 bases clipped from V and 9 bases from J, the junction kept 4 bases outside the gene matches. Per the germline V gene, CDR1 is MDHEN and CDR2 is SYDVKM. The CDR3 here is CASSLRREWQYF. DNA of the CDR3: TGTGCCAGCAGTTTACGGCGGGAGTGGCAGTACTTC.

The chain uses TRBV10-3 and TRBJ2-7; tentatively, D is TRBD1 (6 bases). The germline CDR1 and CDR2 sequences are ENHRY and SYGVKD. There are 14 residues in the CDR3. The V end was cut by 4 bases, the J end by 3 bases, with 13 bases between. This CDR3 reads CAISGRDKDYEQYF. As DNA, the CDR3 is TGTGCCATCAGTGGCCGGGACAAGGACTACGAGCAGTACTTC.

The CDR3 DNA is TGTGCCTGGAGTGCTAACTTAAAAGAGACCCAGTACTTC. Its protein is CAWSANLKETQYF. This chain connects TRBV30 to TRBJ2-5; no reliable D call. CDR1 GTSNPN and CDR2 SVGIG come from the germline V gene (reference sequence). The V gene lost 1 base and the J gene lost 3 bases, with 9 bases spanning the gap. The CDR3 contains 13 residues.

This chain connects TRBV29-1 to TRBJ2-3, with D possibly being TRBD2 (6 bases). This CDR3 comprises 13 residues. CDR1 and CDR2 (germline): SQVTM, ANQGSEA. V dropped 5 bases and J dropped 1 base, with 10 bases sitting between them. This chain's CDR3 is CSVSPGGTDTQYF. The CDR3 region has the DNA TGCAGCGTTTCTCCGGGAGGCACAGATACGCAGTATTTT.

This chain uses TRBV9 with TRBJ2-1; 7 bases map to TRBD2. Germline CDR1 reads SGDLS; CDR2 reads YYNGEE. The CDR3 consists of 16 residues. J gave up 2 bases and V 0 bases, and 5 bases lay outside the gene matches. CDR3 protein: CASSVVPAGTYNEQFF. The DNA of the CDR3 is TGTGCCAGCAGCGTAGTTCCAGCGGGAACCTACAATGAGCAGTTCTTC.

This chain uses TRBV12-3 or TRBV12-4 with TRBJ1-5; D ambiguous. This CDR3 contains 13 residues. Between the trimmed V and J ends, which lost 5 bases and 4 bases, there was a span of 9 bases. The CDR3 loop is CASSGLQNQPQHF. CDR3 sequence (DNA): TGTGCCAGCAGTGGCCTCCAAAATCAGCCCCAGCATTTT.

The gene calls are TRBV2 and TRBJ2-5, with a tentative D call TRBD1 (5 bases). CDR3 length: 14 residues. From germline, CDR1 is SNHLY and CDR2 FYNNEI. Trimming took off 6 bases at V and 5 bases at J, with 16 bases between the two ends. As DNA, the CDR3 is TGTGCCAGCAGAGACGACGGACCAGGGGAGACCCAGTACTTC. It encodes CASRDDGPGETQYF. Using reference TRBV2 and TRBJ2-5 for the parts outside the CDR3, the full variable domain is EPEVTQTPSHQVTQMGQEVILRCVPISNHLYFYWYRQILGQKVEFLVSFYNNEISEKSEIFDDQFSVERPDGSNFTLKIRSTKLEDSAMYFCASRDDGPGETQYFGPGTRLLVL.

This rearrangement joins TRBV5-4 to TRBJ1-3; D might be TRBD1 (5 bases). CDR3 length: 16 residues. CDR1 is SGHNT, CDR2 YYREEE, per germline (reference sequence). V shed 1 base and J shed 0 bases, with 11 bases lying between them. The CDR3 loop is CASSLTGSRSGNTIYF. CDR3 nucleotides: TGTGCCAGCAGCTTGACAGGTTCACGCTCTGGAAACACCATATATTTT.

The V call is TRBV10-3, the J call TRBJ2-3; D is ambiguous. The V gene lost 11 bases and the J gene lost 3 bases, with 9 bases spanning the gap. The CDR3 is 11 residues long. CDR1 and CDR2 (germline): ENHRY, SYGVKD. The CDR3 protein is CALHQTDTQYF. The CDR3 region has the DNA TGTGCCCTCCATCAGACAGATACGCAGTATTTT.

The genes are TRBV23-1 and TRBJ2-7; possibly TRBD1 for D (6 bases). TRBV23-1 is an ORF, with its function uncertain. Between the trimmed V and J ends, which lost 11 bases and 3 bases, there was a span of 23 bases. The CDR3 is 15 amino acids. The CDR3 nucleotides read TGCGCCCGCCGCTTGACAGGTCTTTTGAACTACGAGCAGTACTTC. It is translated as CARRLTGLLNYEQYF.

This clone was counted only a few times. This chain connects TRBV30 to TRBJ1-5; the D is unclear. The germline V and J ends were trimmed by 0 bases and 4 bases, with 7 bases remaining between them. The CDR3 runs 13 residues. Per the germline V gene, CDR1 is GTSNPN and CDR2 is SVGIG (reference sequence). The CDR3 sequence is CAWSVTENQPQHF. CDR3 bases: TGTGCCTGGAGTGTAACTGAGAATCAGCCCCAGCATTTT.

This clone was counted only a few times. The V call is TRBV9, the J call TRBJ2-3; D perhaps matches TRBD2 (5 bases). V was shortened by 3 bases and J by 3 bases, with 11 bases between the two germline ends. The CDR3 loop spans 14 amino acids. From germline, CDR1 is SGDLS and CDR2 YYNGEE. Here the CDR3 reads CASSAALATDTQYF. As DNA, the CDR3 is TGTGCCAGCAGCGCCGCCTTAGCGACAGATACGCAGTATTTT.

V and J are TRBV14 and TRBJ1-1; D is unresolved. The germline V gene has CDR1 SGHDN and CDR2 FVKESK. This CDR3 is built from 14 residues. V gave up 4 bases and J gave up 9 bases, with 18 bases separating them. CDR3 residues: CASSPSRAFGKAFF. CDR3 nucleotide sequence: TGTGCCAGCAGCCCAAGCCGTGCCTTCGGGAAAGCTTTCTTT.

The chain joins TRBV5-5 to TRBJ1-2; D remains ambiguous. Trimming left V 4 bases short and J 3 bases short, with 16 bases between. CDR3 length equals 15 residues. Germline CDR1 and CDR2: SGHKS and YYEKEE (reference sequence). The chain's CDR3 is CASSPDPGYYYGYTF. CDR3 sequence (DNA): TGTGCCAGCAGCCCCGATCCGGGATACTACTATGGCTACACCTTC.

The chain recombines TRBV14 with TRBJ2-1; D is perhaps TRBD2 (5 bases). This CDR3 spans 16 amino acids. The V end lost 5 bases, the J end lost 1 base, and 15 bases lay between the germline ends. In germline, CDR1 is SGHDN, CDR2 FVKESK. CDR3 residues: CASSALAVGSYNEQFF. Here the CDR3 DNA reads TGTGCCAGCAGCGCTCTAGCCGTGGGGTCCTACAATGAGCAGTTCTTC.

This clone showed up just once. J is TRBJ1-2 and V is TRBV6-5, with a possible D match to TRBD1 (6 bases). CDR1 and CDR2 (germline): MNHEY, SVGAGI. The CDR3 runs 11 residues. Trimming took 9 bases from V and 7 from J, leaving 12 bases between them. The CDR3 nucleotides read TGTGCCAGTCAACAGGGTGGTGGCTACACCTTC. Translating gives CASQQGGGYTF.